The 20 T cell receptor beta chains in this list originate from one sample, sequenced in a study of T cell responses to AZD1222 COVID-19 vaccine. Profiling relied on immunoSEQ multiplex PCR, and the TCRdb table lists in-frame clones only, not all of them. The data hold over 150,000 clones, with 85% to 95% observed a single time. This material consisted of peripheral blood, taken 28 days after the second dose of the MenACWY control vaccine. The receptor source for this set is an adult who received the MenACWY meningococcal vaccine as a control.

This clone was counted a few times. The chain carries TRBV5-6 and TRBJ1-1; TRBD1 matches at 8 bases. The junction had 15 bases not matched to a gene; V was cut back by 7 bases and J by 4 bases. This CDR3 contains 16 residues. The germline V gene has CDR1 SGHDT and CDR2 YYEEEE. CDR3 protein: CASAPDRDGLGTEAFF. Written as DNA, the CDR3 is TGTGCCAGCGCCCCGGACAGGGATGGATTGGGCACTGAAGCTTTCTTT.

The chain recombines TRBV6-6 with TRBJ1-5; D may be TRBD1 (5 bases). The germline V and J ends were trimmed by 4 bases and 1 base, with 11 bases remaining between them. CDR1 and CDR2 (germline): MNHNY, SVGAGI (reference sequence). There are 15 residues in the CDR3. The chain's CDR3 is CASSSPGPSNQPQHF. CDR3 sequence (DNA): TGTGCCAGCAGTTCTCCGGGGCCGAGCAATCAGCCCCAGCATTTT.

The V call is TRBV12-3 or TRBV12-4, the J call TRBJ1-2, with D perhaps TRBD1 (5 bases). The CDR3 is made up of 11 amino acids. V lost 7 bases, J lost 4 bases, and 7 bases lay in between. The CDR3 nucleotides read TGTGCCAGCACCCAGGGCTATGGCTACACCTTC. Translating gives CASTQGYGYTF.

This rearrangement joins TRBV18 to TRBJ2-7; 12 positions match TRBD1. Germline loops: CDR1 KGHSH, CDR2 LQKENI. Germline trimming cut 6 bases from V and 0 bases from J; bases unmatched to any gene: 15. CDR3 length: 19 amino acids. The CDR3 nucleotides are TGTGCCAGCTCCCTAACCGGGACAGGGGGCAATCCTGTCTCCTACGAGCAGTACTTC. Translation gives CASSLTGTGGNPVSYEQYF.

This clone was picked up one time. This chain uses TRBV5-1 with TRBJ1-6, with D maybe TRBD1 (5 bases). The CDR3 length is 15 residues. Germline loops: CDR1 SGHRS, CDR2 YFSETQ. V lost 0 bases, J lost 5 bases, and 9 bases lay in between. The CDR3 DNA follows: TGCGCCAGCAGCTTGGTGACAGCAAATAATTCACCCCTCCACTTT. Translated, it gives CASSLVTANNSPLHF.

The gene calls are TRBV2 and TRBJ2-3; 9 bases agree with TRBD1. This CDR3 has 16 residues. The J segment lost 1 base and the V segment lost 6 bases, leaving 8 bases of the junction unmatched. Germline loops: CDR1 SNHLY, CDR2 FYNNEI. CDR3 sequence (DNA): TGTGCCAGCAGGGGACAGGGAGGTCTTCGCACAGATACGCAGTATTTT. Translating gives CASRGQGGLRTDTQYF.

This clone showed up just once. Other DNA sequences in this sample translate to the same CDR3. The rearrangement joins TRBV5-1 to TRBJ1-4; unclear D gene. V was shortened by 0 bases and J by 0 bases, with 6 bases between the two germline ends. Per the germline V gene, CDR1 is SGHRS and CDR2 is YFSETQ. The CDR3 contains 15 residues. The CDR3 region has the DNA TGCGCCAGCAGCTTGGCTGGGGCAACTAATGAAAAACTGTTTTTT. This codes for CASSLAGATNEKLFF.

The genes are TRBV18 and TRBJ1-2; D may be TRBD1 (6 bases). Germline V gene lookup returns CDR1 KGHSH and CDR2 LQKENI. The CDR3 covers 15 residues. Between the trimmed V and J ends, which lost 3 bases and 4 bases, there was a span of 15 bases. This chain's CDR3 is CASSPKGQDRYGYTF. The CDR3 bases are TGTGCCAGCTCACCGAAGGGACAAGACCGCTATGGCTACACCTTC. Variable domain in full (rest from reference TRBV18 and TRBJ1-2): NAGVMQNPRHLVRRRGQEARLRCSPMKGHSHVYWYRQLPEEGLKFMVYLQKENIIDESGMPKERFSAEFPKEGPSILRIQQVVRGDSAAYFCASSPKGQDRYGYTFGSGTRLTVV.

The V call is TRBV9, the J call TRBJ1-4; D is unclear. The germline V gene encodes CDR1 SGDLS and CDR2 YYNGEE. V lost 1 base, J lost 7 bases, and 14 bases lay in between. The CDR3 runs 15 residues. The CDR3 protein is CASSVSATWGEKLFF. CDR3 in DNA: TGTGCCAGCAGCGTATCGGCCACTTGGGGTGAAAAACTGTTTTTT.

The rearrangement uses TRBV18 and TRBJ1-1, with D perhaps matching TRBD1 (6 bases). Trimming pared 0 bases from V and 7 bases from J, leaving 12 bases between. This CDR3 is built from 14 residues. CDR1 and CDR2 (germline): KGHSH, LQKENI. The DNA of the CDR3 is TGTGCCAGCTCACCACCGAATTCGGGACATGAAGCTTTCTTT. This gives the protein CASSPPNSGHEAFF.

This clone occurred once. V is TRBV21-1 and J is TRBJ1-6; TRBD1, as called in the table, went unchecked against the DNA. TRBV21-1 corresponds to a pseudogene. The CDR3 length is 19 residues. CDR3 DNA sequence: TGTGCCAGCAGCACGGGGGACAGGGGGGAATCTCGTCAAGATTCACCCCTCCACTTT. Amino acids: CASSTGDRGESRQDSPLHF.

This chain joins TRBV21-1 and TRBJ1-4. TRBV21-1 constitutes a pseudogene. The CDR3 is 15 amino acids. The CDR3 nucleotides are TGTGCCAGCAGCTGGTTGTGGGGGGGTGATGAAAAACTGTTTTTT. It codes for CASSWLWGGDEKLFF.

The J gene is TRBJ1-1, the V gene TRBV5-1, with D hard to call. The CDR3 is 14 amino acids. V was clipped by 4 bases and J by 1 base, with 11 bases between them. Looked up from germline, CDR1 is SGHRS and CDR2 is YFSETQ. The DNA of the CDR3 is TGCGCCAGCAGCCATGAATACCGGAACACTGAAGCTTTCTTT. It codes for CASSHEYRNTEAFF.

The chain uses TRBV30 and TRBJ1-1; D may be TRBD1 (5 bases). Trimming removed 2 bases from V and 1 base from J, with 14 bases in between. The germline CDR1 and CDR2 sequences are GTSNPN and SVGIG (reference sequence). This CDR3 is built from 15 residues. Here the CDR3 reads CAWSQGVEANTEAFF. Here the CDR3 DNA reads TGTGCCTGGAGTCAGGGTGTGGAGGCGAACACTGAAGCTTTCTTT.

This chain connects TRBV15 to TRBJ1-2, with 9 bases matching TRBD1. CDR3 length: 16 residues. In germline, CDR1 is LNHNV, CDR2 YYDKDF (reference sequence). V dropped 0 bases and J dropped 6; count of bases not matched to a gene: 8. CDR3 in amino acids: CATSRDLPGQGHGYTF. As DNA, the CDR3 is TGTGCCACCAGCAGAGACCTGCCGGGACAGGGACATGGCTACACCTTC.

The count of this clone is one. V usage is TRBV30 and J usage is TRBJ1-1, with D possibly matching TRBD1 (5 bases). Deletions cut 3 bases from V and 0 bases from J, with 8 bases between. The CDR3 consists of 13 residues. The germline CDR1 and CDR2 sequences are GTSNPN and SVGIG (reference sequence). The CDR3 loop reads CAWRKGLNTEAFF. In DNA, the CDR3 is TGTGCCTGGAGGAAGGGGTTGAACACTGAAGCTTTCTTT.

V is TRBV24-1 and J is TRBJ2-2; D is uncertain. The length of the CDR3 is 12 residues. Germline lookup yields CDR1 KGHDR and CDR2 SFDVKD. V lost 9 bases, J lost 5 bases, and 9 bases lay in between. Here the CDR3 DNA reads TGTGCCACCCGACAAGGAACCGGGGAGCTGTTTTTT. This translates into CATRQGTGELFF.

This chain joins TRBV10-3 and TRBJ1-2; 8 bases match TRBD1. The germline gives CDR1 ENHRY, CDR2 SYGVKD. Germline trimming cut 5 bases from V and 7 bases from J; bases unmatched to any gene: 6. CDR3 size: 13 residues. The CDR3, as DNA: TGTGCCATCAGTTCCGGACAGGGCGGTGGCTACACCTTC. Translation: CAISSGQGGGYTF.

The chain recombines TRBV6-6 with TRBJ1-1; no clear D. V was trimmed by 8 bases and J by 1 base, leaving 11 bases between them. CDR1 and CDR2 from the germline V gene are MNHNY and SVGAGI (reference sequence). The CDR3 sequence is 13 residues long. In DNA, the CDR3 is TGTGCCAGCTCTATGAGTAGGAACACTGAAGCTTTCTTT. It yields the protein CASSMSRNTEAFF.

The CDR3: CASSQPPMNTEAFF. CDR3 nucleotide sequence: TGTGCCAGCAGCCAACCACCTATGAACACTGAAGCTTTCTTT. This chain uses TRBV4-2 with TRBJ1-1; no definite D call. Looked up from germline, CDR1 is LGHNA and CDR2 is YNFKEQ. The CDR3 length is 14 residues. V was cut by 2 bases and J by 0 bases, with 7 bases left in between.